These 21 T cell receptor beta chains were sequenced from one sample in a study of blood T cells in healthy people across ages. The authors ran a second PCR of about 6 to 11 cycles using a sample-barcoded 5' primer and a J-beta primer mix. MiXCR was run by TCRdb on the 5' RACE reads, yielding one entry per CDR3 protein. Of 1.5 million to 2 million distinct CDR3 sequences listed, roughly 32% were seen once; the top ten hold around 11%. The sequencing input was blood. Receptor source: a woman younger than 45 in good health.

The V call is TRBV30, the J call TRBJ2-3; D ambiguous. The germline V gene has CDR1 GTSNPN and CDR2 SVGIG (reference sequence). The length of the CDR3 is 11 residues. V dropped 2 bases and J dropped 6 bases, with 6 bases sitting between them. The CDR3 DNA is TGTGCCTGGAGTCTCATGGATACGCAGTATTTT. It encodes CAWSLMDTQYF.

The V call is TRBV15, the J call TRBJ1-5, with no clear D. This CDR3 has 15 amino acids. Germline V lookup: CDR1 LNHNV, CDR2 YYDKDF (reference sequence). V was trimmed by 4 bases and J by 5 bases, leaving 15 bases between them. CDR3 residues: CATSIEGRLYQPQHF. The CDR3 nucleotides read TGTGCCACCAGCATTGAAGGCAGACTTTATCAGCCCCAGCATTTT.

The chain couples TRBV3-1 to TRBJ2-6; 8 nucleotides line up with TRBD1. Trimming cost V 4 bases and J 0 bases; bases outside gene matches: 5. CDR3 length equals 17 residues. Germline V gene sequence: CDR1 LGHDT, CDR2 YNNKEL (reference sequence). The CDR3 sequence: CASSLQGAYSGANVLTF. The DNA of the CDR3 is TGTGCCAGCAGCCTGCAGGGGGCCTACTCTGGGGCCAACGTCCTGACTTTC.

This clonotype occurred a few times. The CDR3 loop is CAWSEGLPSTDTQYF. CDR3 coding DNA: TGTGCCTGGAGTGAGGGACTACCAAGCACAGATACGCAGTATTTT. The chain uses TRBV30 and TRBJ2-3, with 7 bases that match TRBD2. V lost 1 base to trimming and J lost 0 bases; unmatched junction nucleotides: 4. This CDR3 has 15 amino acids. Germline CDR1 and CDR2: GTSNPN and SVGIG (reference sequence).

In its sample, this clonotype was seen a few times. V gene TRBV2 combines with J gene TRBJ2-3, with a possible D match to TRBD2 (6 bases). CDR3 length equals 14 residues. V was cut by 7 bases and J by 1 base, with 12 bases left in between. CDR1 and CDR2 (germline): SNHLY, FYNNEI. As DNA, the CDR3 is TGTGCCAGCACCAGGACGGGGGGCACAGATACGCAGTATTTT. Protein: CASTRTGGTDTQYF.

The V call is TRBV20-1, the J call TRBJ2-3; TRBD2 aligns across 13 bases. The V gene end was trimmed by 5 bases and the J gene end by 4 bases; junction bases not matched to a gene: 9. The CDR3 length is 16 residues. Germline CDR1 DFQATT, CDR2 SNEGSKA (reference sequence). The CDR3 here is CSAAIGTSGEADTQYF. In DNA form, the CDR3 reads TGCAGTGCTGCAATAGGGACTAGCGGGGAGGCAGATACGCAGTATTTT.

Note on this clonotype: This sequence may be a read error, since a much larger clone differs from it by one base. The V call is TRBV29-1, the J call TRBJ2-1, with TRBD1 matching 10 bases. CDR3 length equals 14 residues. The V and J ends lost 7 bases and 8 bases, in that order; junction bases with no gene match: 11. Germline assignment: CDR1 SQVTM and CDR2 ANQGSEA. CDR3 nucleotides: TGCAGCGGCAACCCGGGACAGGGGTTCGATGAGCAGTTCTTC. Its protein is CSGNPGQGFDEQFF.

This clonotype was seen a few times. The rearrangement uses TRBV7-3 and TRBJ1-1; D is uncertain. The germline gives CDR1 SGHTA, CDR2 FQGTGA. Deletions cut 4 bases from V and 4 bases from J, with 13 bases between. There are 14 residues in the CDR3. CDR3 DNA: TGTGCCAGCAGCTCCAGAGGGTCGGGCACTGAAGCTTTCTTT. This encodes CASSSRGSGTEAFF.

The rearrangement links TRBV2 to TRBJ2-4; D is unclear. The CDR3 runs 14 residues. The V end lost 3 bases, the J end lost 0 bases, and 6 bases lay between the germline ends. The V gene's germline CDR1 is SNHLY and CDR2 FYNNEI. The CDR3 loop is CASSDALAKNIQYF. The CDR3 DNA reads as TGTGCCAGCAGTGATGCACTAGCCAAAAACATTCAGTACTTC.

This clonotype appeared many times. The chain recombines TRBV7-3 with TRBJ2-1; TRBD2 is a possible D gene (5 bases). The CDR3 has 15 residues. Trimming stripped 0 bases from V and 4 bases from J, with 10 bases between. Looked up from germline, CDR1 is SGHTA and CDR2 is FQGTGA. The CDR3 region is CASSLTREEYNEQFF. The DNA for the CDR3 is TGTGCCAGCAGCTTAACGAGGGAAGAGTACAATGAGCAGTTCTTC.

This rearrangement joins TRBV6-5 to TRBJ2-7, with D tentatively TRBD2 (7 bases). Germline V gene lookup returns CDR1 MNHEY and CDR2 SVGAGI. Trimming removed 4 bases from V and 2 bases from J, with 24 bases in between. This CDR3 has 18 residues. CDR3 loop: CASSLLGGLREITYEQYF. The CDR3 nucleotides are TGTGCCAGCAGTTTACTGGGGGGGCTCCGGGAAATAACCTACGAGCAGTACTTC.

The CDR3 loop reads CASSFGTGRQETQYF. The CDR3 nucleotides are TGCGCCAGCAGCTTTGGGACAGGTCGCCAAGAGACCCAGTACTTC. The gene calls are TRBV5-1 and TRBJ2-5; 8 bases agree with TRBD1. The V segment lost 2 bases and the J segment 1 base; nucleotides outside the gene matches: 4. The CDR3 runs to 15 residues. The germline CDR1 and CDR2 sequences are SGHRS and YFSETQ.

The table lists this clonotype with a few counts. CDR3 nucleotide sequence: TGTGCCAGCAGCTTAGTGGGGACAGGGAGGAGTTGGAATGAGCAGTTCTTC. Translating it yields CASSLVGTGRSWNEQFF. This chain links TRBV7-6 with TRBJ2-1; 9 bases match TRBD1. The V gene's germline CDR1 is SGHVS and CDR2 FNYEAQ. The V and J ends lost 1 base and 7 bases, in that order; junction bases with no gene match: 11. This CDR3 spans 17 amino acids.

The V and J genes are TRBV10-3 and TRBJ2-1; TRBD1 matches 9 bases. The J call may be incorrect, as the DNA end agrees better with TRBJ2-7. Germline CDR1 is ENHRY and CDR2 is SYGVKD. This CDR3 region has 16 residues. The CDR3 sequence is CAISDTVTGGMGEQYF. The CDR3 DNA follows: TGTGCCATCAGTGATACGGTGACAGGGGGAATGGGCGAGCAGTACTTC.

The chain recombines TRBV4-1 with TRBJ1-5; D is uncertain. V lost 1 base and J 2 bases, leaving 9 bases between the germline ends. The germline V gene has CDR1 MGHRA and CDR2 YSYEKL. The CDR3 sequence is 15 residues long. The CDR3 loop is CASSQGVGGNQPQHF. In nucleotides, the CDR3 is TGCGCCAGCAGCCAAGGGGTCGGGGGCAATCAGCCCCAGCATTTT.

V and J are TRBV20-1 and TRBJ1-4, with D uncertain. The germline V gene encodes CDR1 DFQATT and CDR2 SNEGSKA (reference sequence). CDR3 length equals 14 residues. The V and J ends lost 6 bases and 3 bases respectively, with 14 bases between them. Written as DNA, the CDR3 is TGCAGTGCGCGCCTGGTAGGAGCTAATGAAAAACTGTTTTTT. The encoded protein is CSARLVGANEKLFF.

As to this clonotype: Germline is not matched at one junction end, which may reflect a read error. CDR3 DNA sequence: TGTGCCAGCTATCAGGGCGACGGCACAGATACGGAGTATTTT. This codes for CASYQGDGTDTEYF. This chain uses TRBV12-3 or TRBV12-4 with TRBJ2-3; D perhaps matches TRBD1 (5 bases). The CDR3 extends over 14 amino acids.

This chain joins TRBV6-5 and TRBJ2-1; the D gene is possibly TRBD2 (5 bases). CDR1 is MNHEY, CDR2 SVGAGI, per germline. This CDR3 is built from 14 residues. V was trimmed by 3 bases and J by 6 bases, leaving 12 bases between them. Here the CDR3 DNA reads TGTGCCAGCAGTTATGGGGAGTTAAGCAATGAGCAGTTCTTC. It codes for CASSYGELSNEQFF.

The chain couples TRBV12-3 or TRBV12-4 to TRBJ1-6; D unresolved. This CDR3 is built from 14 residues. Trimming pared 6 bases from V and 9 bases from J, leaving 15 bases between. CDR3 DNA sequence: TGTGCCAGCAGGCTCGATCAACCAATTTCACCCCTCCACTTT. Its translation: CASRLDQPISPLHF.

This clonotype came up a few times. This chain connects TRBV20-1 to TRBJ2-7; D unclear. The CDR3 runs to 13 residues. The germline V gene has CDR1 DFQATT and CDR2 SNEGSKA (reference sequence). The ends were cut back, 2 bases at V and 1 base at J, with 9 bases in the middle. This chain's CDR3 is CSARRALSYEQYF. The CDR3 DNA is TGCAGTGCTAGAAGGGCACTGTCCTACGAGCAGTACTTC.

Note on this clonotype: At one of its ends the junction is not consistent with the germline gene, which may arise from a read error. The chain employs TRBV2 and TRBJ1-2, with 7 bases lining up with TRBD1. CDR1 is SNHLY, CDR2 FYNNEI, per germline. The CDR3 is made up of 17 amino acids. CDR3 loop: CARRERTGGIANYGYTF. The CDR3 region has the DNA TGTGCCCGCAGGGAACGGACAGGCGGCATCGCAAACTATGGCTACACCTTC.